The T cell receptor (beta chain) under discussion was sequenced for a study of T cell responses to AZD1222 COVID-19 vaccine. The germline CDR1 and CDR2 sequences are KGHSH and LQKENI. V was pared by 3 bases and J by 4 bases, with 12 bases between. The CDR3 is 14 amino acids. Clones were sequenced by immunoSEQ multiplex PCR, and TCRdb holds only the in-frame ones, with some missing. The top ten hold 4.4% of the sample, which has over 150,000 clones, about 90% seen once. This sequence was found in an adult in good health. The gene calls are TRBV18 and TRBJ2-5, with D hard to call. Sequencing used peripheral blood, obtained on day 0 of MenACWY control vaccination. The CDR3, as DNA: TGTGCCAGCTCACCGCGCGTCGAGCTAGAGACCCAGTACTTC. The encoded protein is CASSPRVELETQYF. Based on the CDR3 plus reference TRBV18 and TRBJ2-5, the full variable domain is NAGVMQNPRHLVRRRGQEARLRCSPMKGHSHVYWYRQLPEEGLKFMVYLQKENIIDESGMPKERFSAEFPKEGPSILRIQQVVRGDSAAYFCASSPRVELETQYFGPGTRLLVL.